This T cell receptor (beta chain) was sequenced for a study of T cell repertoires in cytomegalovirus infection. One entry per CDR3 protein results from TCRdb running MiXCR on the reads. The repertoire includes 510,000 or so distinct CDR3 sequences, less than 30% of them detected once, and over 10% sits in the top ten. CDR1 and CDR2 from the germline V gene are SGHTA and FQGNSA. Trimming took off 0 bases at V and 4 bases at J, with 10 bases between the two ends. The CDR3 is made up of 15 amino acids. This clonotype was detected a few times. The specimen sequenced was PBMCs. The chain recombines TRBV7-2 with TRBJ2-1, with D perhaps matching TRBD1 (6 bases). This sequence was found in a human donor in good health (CMV status not recorded). Some clones in this sample may be carry-over from other donors' samples. The chain's CDR3 is CASSLALGTYNEQFF. For the CDR3, the DNA is TGTGCCAGCAGCTTAGCCCTTGGGACATACAATGAGCAGTTCTTC.